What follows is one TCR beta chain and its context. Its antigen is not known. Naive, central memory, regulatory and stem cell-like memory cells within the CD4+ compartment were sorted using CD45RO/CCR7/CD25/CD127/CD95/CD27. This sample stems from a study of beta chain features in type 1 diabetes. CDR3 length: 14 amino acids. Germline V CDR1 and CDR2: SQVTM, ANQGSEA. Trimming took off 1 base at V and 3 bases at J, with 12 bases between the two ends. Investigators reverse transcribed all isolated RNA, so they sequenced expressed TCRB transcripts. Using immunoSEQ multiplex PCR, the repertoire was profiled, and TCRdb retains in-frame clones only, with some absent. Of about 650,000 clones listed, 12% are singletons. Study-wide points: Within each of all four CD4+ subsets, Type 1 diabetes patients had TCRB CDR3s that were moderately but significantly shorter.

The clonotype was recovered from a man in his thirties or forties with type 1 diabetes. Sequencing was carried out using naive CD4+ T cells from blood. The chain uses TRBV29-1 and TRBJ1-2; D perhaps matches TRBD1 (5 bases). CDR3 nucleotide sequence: TGCAGCGTTGAAGCGAGGGGAGAGGACTATGGCTACACCTTC. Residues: CSVEARGEDYGYTF.